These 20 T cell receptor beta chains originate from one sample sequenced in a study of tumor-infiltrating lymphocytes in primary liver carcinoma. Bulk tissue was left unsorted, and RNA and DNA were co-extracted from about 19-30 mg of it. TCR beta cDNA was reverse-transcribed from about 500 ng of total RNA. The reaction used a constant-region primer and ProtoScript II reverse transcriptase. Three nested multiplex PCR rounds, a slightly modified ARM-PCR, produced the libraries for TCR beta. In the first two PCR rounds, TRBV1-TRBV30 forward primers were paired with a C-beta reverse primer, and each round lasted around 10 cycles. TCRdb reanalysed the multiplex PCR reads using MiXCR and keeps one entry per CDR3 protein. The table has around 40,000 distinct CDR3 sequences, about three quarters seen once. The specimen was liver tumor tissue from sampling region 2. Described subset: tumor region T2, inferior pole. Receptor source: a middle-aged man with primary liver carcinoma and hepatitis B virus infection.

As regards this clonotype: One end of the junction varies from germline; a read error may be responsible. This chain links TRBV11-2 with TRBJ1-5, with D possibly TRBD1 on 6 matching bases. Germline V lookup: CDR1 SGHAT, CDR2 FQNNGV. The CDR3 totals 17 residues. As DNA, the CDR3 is TGTGCCAGCAGCTTACTAAGGGTAACAGGGAGCAGTCAGCCCCAGCATTTT. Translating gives CASSLLRVTGSSQPQHF.

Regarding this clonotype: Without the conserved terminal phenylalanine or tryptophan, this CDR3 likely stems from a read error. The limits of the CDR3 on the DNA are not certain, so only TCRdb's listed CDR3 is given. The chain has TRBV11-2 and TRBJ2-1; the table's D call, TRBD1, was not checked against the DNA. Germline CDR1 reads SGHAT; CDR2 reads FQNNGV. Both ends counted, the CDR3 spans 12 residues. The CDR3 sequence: CASTYATGEKFL.

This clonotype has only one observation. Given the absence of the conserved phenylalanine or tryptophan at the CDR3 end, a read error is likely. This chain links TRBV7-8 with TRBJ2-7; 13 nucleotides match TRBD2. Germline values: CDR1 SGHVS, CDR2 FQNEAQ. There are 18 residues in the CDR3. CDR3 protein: CASSPRTSGGMSSYKQYY. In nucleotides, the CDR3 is TGTGCCAGCAGCCCTCGGACTAGCGGGGGTATGAGCTCCTACAAGCAGTACTAC.

The CDR3 is CASSQTGLVSEQFF. The CDR3 DNA follows: TGCGCCAGCAGTCAAACGGGTTTAGTAAGTGAGCAGTTCTTC. This rearrangement joins TRBV4-1 to TRBJ2-1; no firm D call. Germline CDR1 and CDR2: MGHRA and YSYEKL. The V gene lost 6 bases and the J gene lost 9 bases, with 18 bases spanning the gap. The CDR3 has 14 amino acids.

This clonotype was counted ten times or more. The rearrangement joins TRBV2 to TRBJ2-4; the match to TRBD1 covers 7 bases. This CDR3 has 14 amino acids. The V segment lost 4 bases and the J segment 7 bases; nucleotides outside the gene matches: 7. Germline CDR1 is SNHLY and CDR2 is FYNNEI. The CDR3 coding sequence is TGTGCCAGCAGTGCAAGGGGACAGATCAACATTCAGTACTTC. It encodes CASSARGQINIQYF. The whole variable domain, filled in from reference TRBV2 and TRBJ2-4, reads EPEVTQTPSHQVTQMGQEVILRCVPISNHLYFYWYRQILGQKVEFLVSFYNNEISEKSEIFDDQFSVERPDGSNFTLKIRSTKLEDSAMYFCASSARGQINIQYFGAGTRLSVL.

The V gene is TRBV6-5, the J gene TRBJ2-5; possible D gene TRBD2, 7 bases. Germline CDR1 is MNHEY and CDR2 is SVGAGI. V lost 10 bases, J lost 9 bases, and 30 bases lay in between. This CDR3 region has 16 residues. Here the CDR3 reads CATGGRRELSSEAQYF. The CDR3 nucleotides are TGTGCCACCGGGGGCCGGCGGGAGCTTAGTAGCGAGGCCCAGTACTTC.

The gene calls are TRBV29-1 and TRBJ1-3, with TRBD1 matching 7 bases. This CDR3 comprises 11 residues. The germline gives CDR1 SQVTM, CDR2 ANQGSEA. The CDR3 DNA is TGCAACGTCGACAGGGCAGACACCATATATTTT. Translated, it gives CNVDRADTIYF.

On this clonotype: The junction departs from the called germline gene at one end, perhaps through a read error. In DNA, the CDR3 is TGTGTCAGCAGCCCTTCGGAGGGGAACACTGAAGCTTTCTTT. It codes for CVSSPSEGNTEAFF. J is TRBJ1-1 and V is TRBV7-8, with D hard to call. The length of the CDR3 is 14 residues. Germline V CDR1 and CDR2: SGHVS, FQNEAQ.

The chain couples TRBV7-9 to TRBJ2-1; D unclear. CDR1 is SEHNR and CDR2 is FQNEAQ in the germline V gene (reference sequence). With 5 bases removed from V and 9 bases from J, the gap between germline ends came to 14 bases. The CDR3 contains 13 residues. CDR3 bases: TGTGCCAGCAGCCAATATCTGGTGATTGAGCAGTTCTTC. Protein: CASSQYLVIEQFF.

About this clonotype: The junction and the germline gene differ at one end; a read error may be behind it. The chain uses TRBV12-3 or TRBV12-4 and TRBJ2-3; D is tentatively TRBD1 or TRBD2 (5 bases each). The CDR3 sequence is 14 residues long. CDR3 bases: TGTACCAGCAGAAGGGGAGCAGTCACAGATAAGCAGTATTTT. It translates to CTSRRGAVTDKQYF.

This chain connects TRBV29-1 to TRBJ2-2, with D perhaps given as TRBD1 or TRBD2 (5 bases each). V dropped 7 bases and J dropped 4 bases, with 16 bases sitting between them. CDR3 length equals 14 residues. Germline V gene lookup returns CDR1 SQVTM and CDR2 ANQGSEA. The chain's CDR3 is CSGIDPGPTGELFF. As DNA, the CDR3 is TGCAGCGGCATCGATCCGGGACCCACCGGGGAGCTGTTTTTT.

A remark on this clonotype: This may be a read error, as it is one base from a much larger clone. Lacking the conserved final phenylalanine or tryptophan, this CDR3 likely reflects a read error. This chain's CDR3 is CASSDEPNTEAFS. The CDR3 nucleotides are TGCGCCAGCAGCGATGAACCGAACACTGAAGCTTTCTCT. The chain links TRBV5-1 to TRBJ1-1; D uncertain. V lost 4 bases and J lost 1, with 8 bases in between. From germline, CDR1 is SGHRS and CDR2 YFSETQ. The CDR3 runs 13 residues.

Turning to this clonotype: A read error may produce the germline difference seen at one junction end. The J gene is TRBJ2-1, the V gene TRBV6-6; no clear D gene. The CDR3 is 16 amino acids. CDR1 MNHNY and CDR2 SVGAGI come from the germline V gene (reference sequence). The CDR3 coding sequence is TGTGCCGGCAGGCCCTACTTAGAATCAAGCTACAATGAGCAGTTCTTC. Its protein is CAGRPYLESSYNEQFF.

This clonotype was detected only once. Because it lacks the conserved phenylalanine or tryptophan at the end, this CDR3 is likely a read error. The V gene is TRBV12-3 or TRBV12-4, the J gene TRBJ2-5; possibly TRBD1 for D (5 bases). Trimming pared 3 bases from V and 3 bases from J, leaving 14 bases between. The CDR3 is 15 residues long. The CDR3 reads CASSFSLGLKETQYL. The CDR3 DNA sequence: TGTGCCAGCAGTTTTTCTCTGGGGCTAAAAGAGACCCAGTACCTC.

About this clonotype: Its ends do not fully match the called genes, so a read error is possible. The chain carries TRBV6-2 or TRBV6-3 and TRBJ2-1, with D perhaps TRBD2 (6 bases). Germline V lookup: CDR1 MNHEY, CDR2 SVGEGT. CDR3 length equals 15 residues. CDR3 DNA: TGTGTCAGCAGTCCTAGCGTTACATTGAGTGGGGAGCAGTTCTTC. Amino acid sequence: CVSSPSVTLSGEQFF.

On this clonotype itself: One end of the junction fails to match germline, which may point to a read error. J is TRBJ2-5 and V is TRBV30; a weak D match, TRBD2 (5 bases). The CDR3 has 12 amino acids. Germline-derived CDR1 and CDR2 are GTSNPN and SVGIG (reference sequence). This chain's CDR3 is CASLGVLETQYF. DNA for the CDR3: TGTGCCTCACTAGGAGTACTCGAGACCCAGTACTTT.

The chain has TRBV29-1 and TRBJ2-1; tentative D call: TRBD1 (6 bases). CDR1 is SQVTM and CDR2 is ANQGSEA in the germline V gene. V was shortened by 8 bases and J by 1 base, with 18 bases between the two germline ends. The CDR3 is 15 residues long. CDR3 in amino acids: CSSTGTQASYNEQFF. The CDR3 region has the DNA TGCAGCTCCACTGGGACACAGGCGTCCTACAATGAGCAGTTCTTC.

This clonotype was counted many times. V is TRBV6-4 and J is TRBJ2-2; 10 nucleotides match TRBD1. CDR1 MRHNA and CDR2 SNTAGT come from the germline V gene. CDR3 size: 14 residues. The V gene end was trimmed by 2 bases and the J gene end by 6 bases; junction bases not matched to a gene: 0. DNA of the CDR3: TGTGCCAGCAGTGACGGACAGGGGGCCGGGGAGCTGTTTTTT. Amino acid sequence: CASSDGQGAGELFF.

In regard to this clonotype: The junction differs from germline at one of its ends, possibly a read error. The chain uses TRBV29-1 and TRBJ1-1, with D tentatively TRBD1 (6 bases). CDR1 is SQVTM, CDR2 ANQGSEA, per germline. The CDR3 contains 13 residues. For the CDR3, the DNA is TGCAGCATCCGCTATTGGGGGCGGACTGAAGCTCTCTTT. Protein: CSIRYWGRTEALF.

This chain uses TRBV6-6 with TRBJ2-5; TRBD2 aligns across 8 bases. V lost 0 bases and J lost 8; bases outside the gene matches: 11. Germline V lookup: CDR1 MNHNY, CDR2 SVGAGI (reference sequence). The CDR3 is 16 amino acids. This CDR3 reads CASSYSPSGHQGTQYF. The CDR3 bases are TGTGCCAGCAGTTACTCCCCTAGCGGGCACCAAGGAACCCAGTACTTC.